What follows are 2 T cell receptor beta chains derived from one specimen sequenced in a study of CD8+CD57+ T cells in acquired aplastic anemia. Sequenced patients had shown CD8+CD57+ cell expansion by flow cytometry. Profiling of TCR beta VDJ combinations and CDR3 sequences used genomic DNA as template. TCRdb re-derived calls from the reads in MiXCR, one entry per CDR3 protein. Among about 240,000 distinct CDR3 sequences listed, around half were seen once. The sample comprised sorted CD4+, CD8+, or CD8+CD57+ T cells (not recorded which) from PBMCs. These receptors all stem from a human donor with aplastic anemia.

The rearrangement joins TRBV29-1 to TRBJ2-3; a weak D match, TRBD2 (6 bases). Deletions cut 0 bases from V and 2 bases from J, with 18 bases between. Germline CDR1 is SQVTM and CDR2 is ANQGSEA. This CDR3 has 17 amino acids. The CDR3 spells CSVEDPRSRGVTDTQYF. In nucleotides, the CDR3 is TGCAGCGTTGAAGACCCTCGTTCGCGGGGAGTCACAGATACGCAGTATTTT.

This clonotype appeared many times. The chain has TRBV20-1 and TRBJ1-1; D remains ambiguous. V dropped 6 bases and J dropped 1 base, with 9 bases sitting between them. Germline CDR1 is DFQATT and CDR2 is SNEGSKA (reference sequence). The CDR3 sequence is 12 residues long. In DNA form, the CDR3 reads TGCAGTGCCTGTGGGCCGAACACTGAAGCTTTCTTT. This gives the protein CSACGPNTEAFF.